One sample yielded the 11 T cell receptor beta chains listed below, sequenced in a study of a mutant IDH1 vaccine in newly diagnosed glioma. Antigens for these TCRs are unknown. Some clones are missing from TCRdb's copy, which holds only in-frame ones; the method was immunoSEQ multiplex PCR. The sample holds tens of thousands of clones, roughly 82% seen once. Time point given: week 47, end of study. The investigators gave 300 ug of mutant IDH1 20-mer peptide in each vaccine dose, together with topical imiquimod. The input for sequencing was PBMCs, taken from a glioma patient whose treatment included an IDH1 peptide vaccine. The receptors were gathered from a man younger than 30 with glioma. Some clones in this sample may be carry-over from other donors' samples.

This sequence joins TRBV6-5 and TRBJ2-4; 10 bases are a match to TRBD1. Per germline, CDR1 MNHEY and CDR2 SVGAGI. CDR3 size: 13 residues. The V gene end was trimmed by 8 bases and the J gene end by 8 bases; junction bases not matched to a gene: 6. The CDR3 is CASQGQGMHIQYF. The CDR3, as DNA: TGTGCCAGCCAGGGACAGGGGATGCACATTCAGTACTTC.

The chain links TRBV4-3 to TRBJ1-2, with a tentative D call TRBD1 (5 bases). Germline assignment: CDR1 LGHNA and CDR2 YSLEER. Trimming cost V 1 base and J 8 bases, with 11 bases left between them. This CDR3 has 13 amino acids. CDR3 sequence: CASSQGFTGGYTF. The CDR3 nucleotides read TGCGCCAGCAGCCAAGGGTTTACAGGCGGCTACACCTTC.

The chain links TRBV27 to TRBJ1-2; possibly TRBD1 for D (6 bases). V was clipped by 0 bases and J by 3 bases, with 8 bases between them. This CDR3 is built from 14 residues. Germline V gives CDR1 MNHEY, CDR2 SMNVEV (reference sequence). The DNA of the CDR3 is TGTGCCAGCAGTTTATCACAGGGAGACTATGGCTACACCTTC. Its protein is CASSLSQGDYGYTF.

The rearrangement joins TRBV7-9 to TRBJ2-2; 11 bases match TRBD1. This CDR3 region has 15 residues. V lost 9 bases to trimming and J lost 10 bases; unmatched junction nucleotides: 13. Looked up from germline, CDR1 is SEHNR and CDR2 is FQNEAQ (reference sequence). This chain's CDR3 is CARGGQGESGEELFF. For the CDR3, the DNA is TGTGCCAGAGGGGGACAGGGGGAATCAGGAGAGGAGCTGTTTTTT.

As DNA, the CDR3 is TGTGCCAGCAGTTACATGGGACAGGGACCGAACACTGAAGCTTTCTTT. Translation gives CASSYMGQGPNTEAFF. The rearrangement joins TRBV6-6 to TRBJ1-1; the match to TRBD1 covers 9 bases. CDR1 MNHNY and CDR2 SVGAGI come from the germline V gene (reference sequence). Trimming at V came to 2 bases and at J to 1 base, leaving 5 bases not matched to a gene. CDR3 length: 16 amino acids.

The chain links TRBV27 to TRBJ1-2, with TRBD1 identical over 7 bases. Germline loops: CDR1 MNHEY, CDR2 SMNVEV (reference sequence). Trimming cost V 6 bases and J 4 bases; bases outside gene matches: 11. This CDR3 has 15 amino acids. DNA of the CDR3: TGTGCCAGCAGCCCTGCAGGGGGGGGATCCTATGGCTACACCTTC. This codes for CASSPAGGGSYGYTF.

The rearrangement joins TRBV6-5 to TRBJ1-5; 7 nucleotides match TRBD1. The CDR3 totals 15 residues. Germline V CDR1 and CDR2: MNHEY, SVGAGI. The V segment lost 0 bases and the J segment 8 bases; nucleotides outside the gene matches: 7. CDR3 loop: CASSYSGQATEPQHF. CDR3 DNA: TGTGCCAGCAGTTACTCAGGACAGGCGACGGAGCCCCAGCATTTT.

The V and J genes are TRBV30 and TRBJ2-3; no clear D gene. V was trimmed by 4 bases and J by 1 base, leaving 9 bases between them. From germline, CDR1 is GTSNPN and CDR2 SVGIG (reference sequence). This CDR3 comprises 13 residues. The CDR3 sequence is CAWKGGRTDTQYF. CDR3 nucleotides: TGTGCCTGGAAGGGCGGTCGCACAGATACGCAGTATTTT.

The gene calls are TRBV7-2 and TRBJ1-2; D is perhaps TRBD1 (5 bases). Germline lookup yields CDR1 SGHTA and CDR2 FQGNSA. Trimming took off 1 base at V and 6 bases at J, with 12 bases between the two ends. This CDR3 region has 14 residues. The CDR3 sequence: CASSLGGLGNGYTF. The CDR3 coding sequence is TGTGCCAGCAGCTTAGGGGGACTAGGGAATGGCTACACCTTC.

The chain has TRBV10-3 and TRBJ2-7, with 7 bases that match TRBD1. The CDR3 length is 16 residues. V lost 3 bases, J lost 1 base, and 9 bases stayed unmatched. CDR1 is ENHRY and CDR2 is SYGVKD in the germline V gene. CDR3 sequence reads: CAISDPRQGRSYEQYF. The DNA for the CDR3 is TGTGCCATCAGTGACCCACGACAGGGACGGTCCTACGAGCAGTACTTC.

This clone was picked up a small number of times. The V gene is TRBV7-9, the J gene TRBJ1-1, with unresolved D. Trimming pared 6 bases from V and 6 bases from J, leaving 14 bases between. Germline V gene lookup returns CDR1 SEHNR and CDR2 FQNEAQ (reference sequence). There are 13 residues in the CDR3. CDR3 in amino acids: CASRSNSPPEAFF. In DNA form, the CDR3 reads TGTGCCAGCAGATCTAACAGTCCGCCTGAAGCTTTCTTT.